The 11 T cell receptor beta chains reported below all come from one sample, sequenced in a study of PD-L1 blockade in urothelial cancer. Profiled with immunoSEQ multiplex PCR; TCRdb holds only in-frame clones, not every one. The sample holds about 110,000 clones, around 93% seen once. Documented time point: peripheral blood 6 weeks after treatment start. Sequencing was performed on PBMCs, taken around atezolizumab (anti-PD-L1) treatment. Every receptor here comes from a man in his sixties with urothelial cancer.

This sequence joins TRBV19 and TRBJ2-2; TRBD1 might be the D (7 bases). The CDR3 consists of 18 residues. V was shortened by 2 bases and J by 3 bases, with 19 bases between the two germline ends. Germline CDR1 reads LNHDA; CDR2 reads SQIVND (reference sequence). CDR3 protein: CASSIQGGGTVYTGELFF. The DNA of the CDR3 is TGTGCCAGTAGTATACAGGGGGGCGGGACAGTATACACCGGGGAGCTGTTTTTT.

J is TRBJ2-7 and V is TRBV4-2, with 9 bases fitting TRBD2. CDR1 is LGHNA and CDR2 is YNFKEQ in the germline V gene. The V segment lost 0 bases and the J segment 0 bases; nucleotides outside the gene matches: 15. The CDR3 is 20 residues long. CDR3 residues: CASSQETRGLAGTSSYEQYF. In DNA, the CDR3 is TGTGCCAGCAGCCAAGAAACAAGGGGGCTAGCGGGGACCAGCTCCTACGAGCAGTACTTC.

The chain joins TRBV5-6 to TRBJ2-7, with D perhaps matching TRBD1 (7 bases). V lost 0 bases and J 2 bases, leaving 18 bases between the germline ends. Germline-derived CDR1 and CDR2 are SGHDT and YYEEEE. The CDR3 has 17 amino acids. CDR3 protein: CASSLAAGQSGPYEQYF. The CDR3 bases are TGTGCCAGCAGCTTGGCTGCGGGACAGTCGGGTCCCTACGAGCAGTACTTC.

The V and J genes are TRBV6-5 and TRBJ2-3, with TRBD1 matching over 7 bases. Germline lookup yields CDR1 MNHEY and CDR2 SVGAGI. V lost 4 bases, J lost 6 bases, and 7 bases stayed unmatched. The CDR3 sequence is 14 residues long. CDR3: CASSLAPQGDTQYF. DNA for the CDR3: TGTGCCAGCAGTTTGGCCCCACAGGGGGATACGCAGTATTTT.

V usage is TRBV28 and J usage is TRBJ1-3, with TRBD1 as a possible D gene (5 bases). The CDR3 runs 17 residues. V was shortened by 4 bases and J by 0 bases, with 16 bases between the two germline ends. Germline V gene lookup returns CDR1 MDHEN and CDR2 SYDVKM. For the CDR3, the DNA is TGTGCCAGCAGTTCCCAAAAGTCAGGGTACTCTGGAAACACCATATATTTT. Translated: CASSSQKSGYSGNTIYF.

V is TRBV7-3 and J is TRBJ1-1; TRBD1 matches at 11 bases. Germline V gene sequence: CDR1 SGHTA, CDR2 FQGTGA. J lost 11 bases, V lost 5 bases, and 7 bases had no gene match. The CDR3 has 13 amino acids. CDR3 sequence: CASSTGTGGVAFF. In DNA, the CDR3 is TGTGCCAGCAGCACCGGGACAGGGGGGGTGGCTTTCTTT.

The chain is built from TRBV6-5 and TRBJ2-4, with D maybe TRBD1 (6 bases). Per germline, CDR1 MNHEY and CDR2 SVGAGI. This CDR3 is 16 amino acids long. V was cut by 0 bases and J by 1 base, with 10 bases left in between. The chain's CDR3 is CASSYSGGLAKNIQYF. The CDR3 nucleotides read TGTGCCAGCAGTTACTCTGGGGGCCTGGCCAAAAACATTCAGTACTTC.

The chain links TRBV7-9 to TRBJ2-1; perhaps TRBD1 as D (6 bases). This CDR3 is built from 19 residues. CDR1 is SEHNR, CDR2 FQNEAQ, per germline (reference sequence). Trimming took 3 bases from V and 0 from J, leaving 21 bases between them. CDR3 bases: TGTGCCAGCAGCTTTAGGGCCTTGAGGGGGAGAATCTCCTACAATGAGCAGTTCTTC. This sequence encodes CASSFRALRGRISYNEQFF.

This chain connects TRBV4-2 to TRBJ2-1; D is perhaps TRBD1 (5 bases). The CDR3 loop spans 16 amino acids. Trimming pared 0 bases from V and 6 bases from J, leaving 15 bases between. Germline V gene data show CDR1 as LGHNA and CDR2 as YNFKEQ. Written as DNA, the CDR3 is TGTGCCAGCAGCCAAGATGTACGGCAGGGCGGCAATGAGCAGTTCTTC. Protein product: CASSQDVRQGGNEQFF.

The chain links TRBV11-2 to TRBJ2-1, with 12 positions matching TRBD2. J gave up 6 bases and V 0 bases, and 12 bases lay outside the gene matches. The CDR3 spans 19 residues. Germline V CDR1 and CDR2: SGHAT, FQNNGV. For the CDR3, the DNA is TGTGCCAGCAGCTTAGATCCGGAATCTAGCGGGAGGGCCATCAATGAGCAGTTCTTC. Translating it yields CASSLDPESSGRAINEQFF.

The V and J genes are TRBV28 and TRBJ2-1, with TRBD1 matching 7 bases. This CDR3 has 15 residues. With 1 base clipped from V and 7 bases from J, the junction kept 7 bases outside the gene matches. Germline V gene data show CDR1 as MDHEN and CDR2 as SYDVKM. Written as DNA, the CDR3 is TGTGCCAGCAGTTTATCTGTGACAGGGTCGAATGAGCAGTTCTTC. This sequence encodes CASSLSVTGSNEQFF. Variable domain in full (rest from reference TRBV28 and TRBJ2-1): DVKVTQSSRYLVKRTGEKVFLECVQDMDHENMFWYRQDPGLGLRLIYFSYDVKMKEKGDIPEGYSVSREKKERFSLILESASTNQTSMYLCASSLSVTGSNEQFFGPGTRLTVL.